This entry lists 30 T cell receptor beta chains sequenced from one sample in a study of blood T cells in healthy people across ages. Sample-barcoded 5' priming and a J-beta primer mix drove a second PCR of roughly 6 to 12 cycles. TCRdb reanalysed the 5' RACE reads using MiXCR and keeps one entry per CDR3 protein. The sample has approximately 850,000 distinct CDR3 sequences, roughly 60% seen once. Input material: blood. Every receptor here comes from a man younger than 45 in good health.

This clonotype was recorded a few times. This CDR3 reads CASSYDLMDEQYF. The DNA for the CDR3 is TGTGCCAGCAGTTACGACCTAATGGACGAGCAGTACTTC. This sequence joins TRBV6-5 and TRBJ2-5; the D is unclear. The closer fit of TRBJ2-7 to the DNA end suggests the J call may be wrong. Germline V gene sequence: CDR1 MNHEY, CDR2 SVGAGI. The CDR3 is 13 amino acids.

This clonotype appeared once. The rearrangement joins TRBV28 to TRBJ2-1; D perhaps matches TRBD1 (6 bases). The CDR3 spans 15 residues. Germline CDR1 reads MDHEN; CDR2 reads SYDVKM. V dropped 2 bases and J dropped 9 bases, with 17 bases sitting between them. CDR3 protein: CASSLGGGPYGEQFF. The CDR3 coding sequence is TGTGCCAGCAGTTTAGGGGGCGGGCCCTACGGTGAGCAGTTCTTC.

The V gene is TRBV10-3, the J gene TRBJ2-5, with 12 bases identical to TRBD1. There are 17 residues in the CDR3. Germline V gene sequence: CDR1 ENHRY, CDR2 SYGVKD. The V gene end was trimmed by 2 bases and the J gene end by 3 bases; junction bases not matched to a gene: 7. The CDR3, as DNA: TGTGCCATCAGTGAGAGGGGGACAGGGGGCGCGAAAGAGACCCAGTACTTC. Translated, it gives CAISERGTGGAKETQYF.

The V and J genes are TRBV28 and TRBJ2-7; 8 bases are shared with TRBD2. Germline assignment: CDR1 MDHEN and CDR2 SYDVKM. Trimming took 1 base from V and 0 from J; bases not matched to a gene: 5. This CDR3 has 16 amino acids. The CDR3 bases are TGTGCCAGCAGTTTATTCTGGCGGGAGGCCTCCTACGAGCAGTACTTC. It encodes CASSLFWREASYEQYF. The full variable domain, in which reference TRBV28 and TRBJ2-7 provide the parts outside the CDR3, is DVKVTQSSRYLVKRTGEKVFLECVQDMDHENMFWYRQDPGLGLRLIYFSYDVKMKEKGDIPEGYSVSREKKERFSLILESASTNQTSMYLCASSLFWREASYEQYFGPGTRLTVT.

This clonotype was seen only a few times. The chain recombines TRBV20-1 with TRBJ2-1; D is possibly TRBD2 (7 bases). V was shortened by 8 bases and J by 8 bases, with 19 bases between the two germline ends. The germline V gene encodes CDR1 DFQATT and CDR2 SNEGSKA (reference sequence). The CDR3 has 13 amino acids. The CDR3, as DNA: TGCAGTTCTGGTGGTCGAGGGGGGGATGAGCAGTTCTTC. It specifies CSSGGRGGDEQFF.

This clonotype has more than one count but fewer than ten. The V gene is TRBV6-2 or TRBV6-3, the J gene TRBJ1-6, with 7 bases lining up with TRBD1. This CDR3 contains 14 residues. Per germline, CDR1 MNHEY and CDR2 SVGEGT. V trimming: 6 bases; J trimming: 15 bases; junction bases outside the gene matches: 14. CDR3 coding DNA: TGTGCCAGCAGACCCCGGGACAGACCTTCGGACCTCCACTTT. Protein: CASRPRDRPSDLHF.

The rearrangement links TRBV7-9 to TRBJ1-6, with D unresolved. The CDR3 runs 15 residues. The V end was cut by 2 bases, the J end by 7 bases, with 12 bases between. Germline CDR1 and CDR2: SEHNR and FQNEAQ (reference sequence). CDR3 loop: CASSLHLENNSPLHF. Here the CDR3 DNA reads TGTGCCAGCAGCTTACACTTGGAAAACAATTCACCCCTCCACTTT.

The chain links TRBV3-1 to TRBJ2-1; TRBD2 matches 8 bases. The CDR3 loop spans 17 amino acids. V lost 4 bases to trimming and J lost 0 bases; unmatched junction nucleotides: 8. Per germline, CDR1 LGHDT and CDR2 YNNKEL (reference sequence). The CDR3 DNA sequence: TGTGCCAGCAGCCCCAGGTTAGCGGGAACCTCCTACAATGAGCAGTTCTTC. Translation: CASSPRLAGTSYNEQFF.

This clonotype was counted between two and nine times. The V and J genes are TRBV12-3 or TRBV12-4 and TRBJ2-3, with 9 bases matching TRBD2. V shed 5 bases and J 0 bases; nucleotides not matched to a gene: 6. The CDR3 spans 16 residues. This CDR3 is CASSPPTSGSTDTQYF. CDR3 DNA: TGTGCCAGCAGTCCCCCGACTAGCGGCAGCACAGATACGCAGTATTTT.

This sequence joins TRBV20-1 and TRBJ2-5, with D tentatively TRBD2 (5 bases). Trimming cost V 8 bases and J 3 bases, with 10 bases left between them. Germline lookup yields CDR1 DFQATT and CDR2 SNEGSKA (reference sequence). The CDR3 consists of 11 residues. The CDR3 DNA reads as TGCAGTATGGCGGGTGAAGAGACCCAGTACTTC. It specifies CSMAGEETQYF.

This chain connects TRBV27 to TRBJ1-1, with 9 bases lining up with TRBD1. The CDR3 is 15 residues long. Germline V CDR1 and CDR2: MNHEY, SMNVEV (reference sequence). V was clipped by 6 bases and J by 9 bases; unmatched bases: 14. CDR3 nucleotide sequence: TGTGCCAGCAGCCCTATGACAGGGGGTCGTTCGAAAGCTTTCTTT. Protein: CASSPMTGGRSKAFF.

The rearrangement links TRBV28 to TRBJ2-1; TRBD1 matches at 10 bases. The CDR3 has 18 residues. CDR1 is MDHEN and CDR2 is SYDVKM in the germline V gene. Germline trimming cut 6 bases from V and 2 bases from J; bases unmatched to any gene: 13. The CDR3 here is CASSPQSSGTGAYNEQFF. In DNA, the CDR3 is TGTGCCAGCAGCCCGCAATCATCCGGGACAGGGGCCTACAATGAGCAGTTCTTC.

The CDR3 here is CASSPSPRGDTQYF. The CDR3 nucleotides are TGTGCCAGCAGCCCCAGCCCCCGGGGAGATACGCAGTATTTT. The chain is built from TRBV5-6 and TRBJ2-3; D is perhaps TRBD2 (5 bases). CDR1 is SGHDT and CDR2 is YYEEEE in the germline V gene. Trimming shortened V by 4 bases and J by 5 bases, and 14 bases separated the two germline ends. The CDR3 loop spans 14 amino acids.

The chain is built from TRBV4-2 and TRBJ2-7; 8 nucleotides agree with TRBD2. Germline loops: CDR1 LGHNA, CDR2 YNFKEQ. V lost 3 bases to trimming and J lost 3 bases; unmatched junction nucleotides: 13. This CDR3 is built from 17 residues. Here the CDR3 reads CASSHLPTRTSSYEQYF. CDR3 sequence (DNA): TGTGCCAGCAGCCATCTCCCCACGCGGACTAGCAGCTACGAGCAGTACTTC.

V and J are TRBV19 and TRBJ1-2; the D gene is possibly TRBD1 (5 bases). With 2 bases removed from V and 3 bases from J, the gap between germline ends came to 10 bases. The CDR3 is 14 amino acids. Germline lookup yields CDR1 LNHDA and CDR2 SQIVND (reference sequence). The chain's CDR3 is CASSISDSYYGYTF. CDR3 bases: TGTGCCAGTAGTATATCCGACAGCTACTATGGCTACACCTTC.

This clonotype has a count of ten or more. This chain joins TRBV6-6 and TRBJ1-2, with D uncertain. CDR3 size: 12 residues. Germline assignment: CDR1 MNHNY and CDR2 SVGAGI (reference sequence). Trimming cost V 6 bases and J 1 base, with 6 bases left between them. The DNA of the CDR3 is TGTGCCAGCAGGCTTAGTAACTATGGCTACACCTTC. Translating gives CASRLSNYGYTF.

This clonotype was detected a few times. This chain uses TRBV7-2 with TRBJ2-1; D uncertain. Germline V gives CDR1 SGHTA, CDR2 FQGNSA. This CDR3 spans 13 amino acids. V was trimmed by 4 bases and J by 6 bases, leaving 10 bases between them. This CDR3 is CASSSDPSNEQFF. CDR3 bases: TGTGCCAGCAGCTCGGACCCTAGCAATGAGCAGTTCTTC.

Only a few counts were recorded for this clonotype. The chain links TRBV29-1 to TRBJ2-1, with a weak D call TRBD2 (6 bases). Germline CDR1 SQVTM, CDR2 ANQGSEA. The CDR3 is 13 residues long. V lost 7 bases and J lost 7, with 17 bases in between. CDR3 sequence: CSARTGLTNEQFF. CDR3 sequence (DNA): TGCAGCGCGAGGACGGGACTCACAAATGAGCAGTTCTTC.

The V gene is TRBV20-1, the J gene TRBJ1-2; possibly TRBD1 for D (6 bases). Germline CDR1 and CDR2: DFQATT and SNEGSKA (reference sequence). Trimming cost V 5 bases and J 12 bases, with 16 bases left between them. The CDR3 loop spans 11 amino acids. DNA of the CDR3: TGCAGTGCTCTTCTACCCAGGGGAAACACCTTC. Translating gives CSALLPRGNTF.

This clonotype was detected a few times. V and J are TRBV18 and TRBJ2-1, with D possibly matching TRBD2 (5 bases). The length of the CDR3 is 16 residues. V was shortened by 0 bases and J by 2 bases, with 11 bases between the two germline ends. Looked up from germline, CDR1 is KGHSH and CDR2 is LQKENI. This chain's CDR3 is CASSPPPGMAYNEQFF. The CDR3 DNA reads TGTGCCAGCTCACCACCGCCGGGGATGGCCTACAATGAGCAGTTCTTC.

This clonotype was counted once. The CDR3 DNA sequence: TGCAGTGCGAGACCCCGGGACAGGGTCACAGATACGCAGTATTTT. Amino acids: CSARPRDRVTDTQYF. The chain employs TRBV20-1 and TRBJ2-3, with 9 bases fitting TRBD1. CDR1 is DFQATT, CDR2 SNEGSKA, per germline (reference sequence). J gave up 2 bases and V 6 bases, and 9 bases lay outside the gene matches. This CDR3 has 15 amino acids.

The J gene is TRBJ1-5, the V gene TRBV6-6; D is perhaps TRBD1 (5 bases). The germline V gene has CDR1 MNHNY and CDR2 SVGAGI (reference sequence). The CDR3 extends over 15 amino acids. With 0 bases removed from V and 6 bases from J, the gap between germline ends came to 12 bases. CDR3 loop: CASSYSKGGGQPQHF. For the CDR3, the DNA is TGTGCCAGCAGTTACTCGAAAGGTGGGGGTCAGCCCCAGCATTTT.

This clonotype occurred a few times. This CDR3 is CASSTPGGLTGETQYF. CDR3 in DNA: TGTGCCAGCAGCACCCCTGGGGGTCTTACAGGGGAGACCCAGTACTTC. The V and J genes are TRBV5-5 and TRBJ2-5; D is perhaps TRBD1 (6 bases). From germline, CDR1 is SGHKS and CDR2 YYEKEE (reference sequence). CDR3 length equals 16 residues. The ends were cut back, 4 bases at V and 5 bases at J, with 21 bases in the middle.

This clonotype was seen more than once but under ten times. The rearrangement uses TRBV20-1 and TRBJ2-5; a weak D match, TRBD1 (5 bases). The end of the DNA fits TRBJ2-7 better, so the J call may be wrong. Germline CDR1 is DFQATT and CDR2 is SNEGSKA (reference sequence). The CDR3 consists of 12 residues. The CDR3 here is CSAREGQGEQYF. In DNA, the CDR3 is TGCAGTGCTAGAGAAGGGCAGGGCGAGCAGTACTTC.

This clonotype was recorded only once. This chain uses TRBV5-1 with TRBJ2-1; 10 bases match TRBD2. V lost 6 bases and J lost 8; bases outside the gene matches: 11. Per the germline V gene, CDR1 is SGHRS and CDR2 is YFSETQ. This CDR3 is built from 15 residues. The chain's CDR3 is CASTPSSGGPHEQFF. In nucleotides, the CDR3 is TGCGCCAGCACCCCTTCTAGCGGGGGCCCACATGAGCAGTTCTTC.

This chain joins TRBV7-8 and TRBJ2-7; D is perhaps TRBD1 (5 bases). V was clipped by 2 bases and J by 5 bases, with 13 bases between them. Germline V gene data show CDR1 as SGHVS and CDR2 as FQNEAQ. This CDR3 contains 14 residues. CDR3 DNA sequence: TGTGCCAGCAGCTTATCAGGGTACGTCCACGAGCAGTACTTC. As protein: CASSLSGYVHEQYF.

Only a few counts were recorded for this clonotype. The chain joins TRBV5-1 to TRBJ2-3; no clear D gene. Germline CDR1 is SGHRS and CDR2 is YFSETQ. The CDR3 has 14 residues. Trimming stripped 2 bases from V and 5 bases from J, with 12 bases between. Written as DNA, the CDR3 is TGCGCCAGCAGCTTCGGTGGGGTGAGAGATACGCAGTATTTT. Amino acid sequence: CASSFGGVRDTQYF. Full variable domain (remainder filled in from reference TRBV5-1 and TRBJ2-3): KAGVTQTPRYLIKTRGQQVTLSCSPISGHRSVSWYQQTPGQGLQFLFEYFSETQRNKGNFPGRFSGRQFSNSRSEMNVSTLELGDSALYLCASSFGGVRDTQYFGPGTRLTVL.

This clonotype was seen just once. The chain is built from TRBV5-5 and TRBJ2-7, with 7 bases identical to TRBD1. V gave up 4 bases and J gave up 4 bases; unmatched junction bases: 5. Germline values: CDR1 SGHKS, CDR2 YYEKEE (reference sequence). This CDR3 comprises 13 residues. The CDR3 DNA is TGTGCCAGCAGCAAGGGACAGAGTTACGAGCAGTACTTC. Translating it yields CASSKGQSYEQYF.

The V call is TRBV20-1, the J call TRBJ2-7, with 8 bases fitting TRBD1. Trimming cost V 5 bases and J 0 bases; bases outside gene matches: 6. From germline, CDR1 is DFQATT and CDR2 SNEGSKA (reference sequence). The CDR3 spans 14 residues. The CDR3 bases are TGCAGTGCTCGGGACAGGCTTCTCTCCTACGAGCAGTACTTC. Its protein product is CSARDRLLSYEQYF.

The chain uses TRBV4-2 and TRBJ1-5; possible D gene TRBD1, 5 bases. In germline, CDR1 is LGHNA, CDR2 YNFKEQ. Deletions cut 1 base from V and 5 bases from J, with 12 bases between. The CDR3 is made up of 15 amino acids. The CDR3: CASSQVPQGDQPQHF. DNA for the CDR3: TGTGCCAGCAGCCAAGTGCCCCAGGGAGATCAGCCCCAGCATTTT.